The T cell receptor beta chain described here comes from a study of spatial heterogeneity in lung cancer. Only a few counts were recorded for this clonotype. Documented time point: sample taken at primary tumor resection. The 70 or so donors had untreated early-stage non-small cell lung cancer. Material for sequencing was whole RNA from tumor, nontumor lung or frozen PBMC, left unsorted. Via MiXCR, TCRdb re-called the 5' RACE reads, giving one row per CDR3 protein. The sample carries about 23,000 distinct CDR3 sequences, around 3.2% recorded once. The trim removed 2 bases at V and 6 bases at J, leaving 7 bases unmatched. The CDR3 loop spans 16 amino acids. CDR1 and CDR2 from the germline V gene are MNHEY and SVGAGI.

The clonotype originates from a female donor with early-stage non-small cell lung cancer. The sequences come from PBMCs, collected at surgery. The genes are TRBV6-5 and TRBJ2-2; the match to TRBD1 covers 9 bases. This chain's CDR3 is CASSYGGTGSAGELFF. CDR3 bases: TGTGCCAGCAGTTACGGTGGGACAGGGAGCGCCGGGGAGCTGTTTTTT.